This T cell receptor (beta chain) was sequenced during a study of blood T cell repertoires in COVID-19. Original handling: Reference gene primers were amplified, and this amplification served to estimate nucleated cell counts. The data were produced by immunoSEQ multiplex PCR, yet TCRdb's version contains in-frame clones alone and is incomplete. Clone size and V and J calls were adopted from that table, with D and trimming inferred from the DNA. The sample yields about 58,000 clones, 75% to 90% seen once. Sequenced sample: peripheral blood. This receptor was identified in a woman in her 70s with active COVID-19.

In DNA, the CDR3 is TGTGCCATCAGGCCTGCGGGAGCCACAGATACGCAGTATTTT. Its translation is CAIRPAGATDTQYF. The V and J genes are TRBV10-3 and TRBJ2-3, with 7 bases matching TRBD2. V lost 6 bases, J lost 2 bases, and 5 bases stayed unmatched. The length of the CDR3 is 14 residues. CDR1 and CDR2 from the germline V gene are ENHRY and SYGVKD.